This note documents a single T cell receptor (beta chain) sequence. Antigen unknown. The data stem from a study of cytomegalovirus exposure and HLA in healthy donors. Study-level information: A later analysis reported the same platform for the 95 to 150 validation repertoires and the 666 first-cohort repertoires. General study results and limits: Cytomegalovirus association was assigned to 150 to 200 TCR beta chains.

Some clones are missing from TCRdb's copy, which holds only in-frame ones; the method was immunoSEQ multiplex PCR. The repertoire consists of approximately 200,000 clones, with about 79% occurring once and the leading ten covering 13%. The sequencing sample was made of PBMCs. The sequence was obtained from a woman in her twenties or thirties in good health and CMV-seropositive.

CDR3 sequence: CASSYSFQGADTEAFF. In nucleotides, the CDR3 is TGTGCCAGCAGTTACTCCTTCCAGGGGGCGGACACTGAAGCTTTCTTT. The rearrangement links TRBV6-6 to TRBJ1-1; 8 bases map to TRBD1. The V and J ends lost 0 bases and 3 bases, in that order; junction bases with no gene match: 6. Germline CDR1 is MNHNY and CDR2 is SVGAGI (reference sequence). This CDR3 spans 16 amino acids.